The subject of this entry is one T cell receptor (beta chain). Naive CD8 cells were CD45RO-negative, positively selected for CCR7, excluding terminally differentiated effector memory CD45RA+ cells. This CDR3 has 14 amino acids. Between the trimmed V and J ends, which lost 2 bases and 2 bases, there was a span of 8 bases. CDR1 is SGHRS, CDR2 YFSETQ, per germline. Some clones are missing from TCRdb's copy, which holds only in-frame ones; the method was immunoSEQ multiplex PCR. The top ten hold over 1.5% of the sample, which has about 2.2 million clones, roughly 95% seen once. The data derive from a study of shared clonotypes between healthy human individuals.

Sample: naive CD8+ T cells from PBMCs. The V and J genes are TRBV5-1 and TRBJ2-1; D tentatively fits TRBD1 or TRBD2 (5 bases each). The sequence was obtained from a man between 18 and 35 years old in good health. Some clones in this sample may be carry-over from other donors' samples. The CDR3 sequence is CASSFRGPYNEQFF. As DNA, the CDR3 is TGCGCCAGCAGCTTCCGGGGCCCCTACAATGAGCAGTTCTTC.